The present T cell receptor (beta chain) was sequenced within a study of blood T cell repertoires in COVID-19. Study details: The analysed material was cDNA or gDNA that came from T cells, B-cell-depleted T cells, or PBMCs.

Source study methods: Amplified reference gene primers provided the basis for estimating nucleated cell counts. Sequencing was performed with immunoSEQ multiplex PCR; in TCRdb, only in-frame clones are kept and a portion is missing. Clone size and V and J calls were adopted from that table, with D and trimming inferred from the DNA. This sample yields more than 95,000 clones, of which approximately 83% are seen a single time; about 3.9% belongs to the top ten. The receptor was derived from a man between 45 and 60 years old with acute or convalescent COVID-19. The sequenced material came from peripheral blood.

In nucleotides, the CDR3 is TGCGCCAGCAGCCAAGAAGGCGGTTCCTATAATTCACCCCTCCACTTT. It codes for CASSQEGGSYNSPLHF. The V call is TRBV4-1, the J call TRBJ1-6; D is undetermined. The CDR3 is made up of 16 amino acids. The germline V gene encodes CDR1 MGHRA and CDR2 YSYEKL. The ends were cut back, 0 bases at V and 1 base at J, with 7 bases in the middle.